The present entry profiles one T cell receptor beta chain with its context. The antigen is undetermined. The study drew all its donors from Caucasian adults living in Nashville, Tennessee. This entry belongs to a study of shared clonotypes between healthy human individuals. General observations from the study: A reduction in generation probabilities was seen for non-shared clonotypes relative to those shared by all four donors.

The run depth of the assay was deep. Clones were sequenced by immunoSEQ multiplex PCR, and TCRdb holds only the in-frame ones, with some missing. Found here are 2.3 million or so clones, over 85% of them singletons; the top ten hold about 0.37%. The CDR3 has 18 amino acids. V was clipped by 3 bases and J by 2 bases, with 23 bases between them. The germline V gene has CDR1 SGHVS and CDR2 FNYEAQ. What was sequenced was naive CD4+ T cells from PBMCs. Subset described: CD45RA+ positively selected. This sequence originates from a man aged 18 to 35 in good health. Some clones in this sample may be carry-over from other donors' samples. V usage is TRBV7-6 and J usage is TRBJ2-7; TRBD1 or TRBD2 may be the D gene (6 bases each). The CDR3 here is CASSFTQGSPGGAYEQYF. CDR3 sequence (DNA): TGTGCCAGCAGCTTCACCCAGGGGAGTCCCGGGGGCGCCTACGAGCAGTACTTC. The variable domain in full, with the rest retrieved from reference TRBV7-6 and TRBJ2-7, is GAGVSQSPRYKVTKRGQDVALRCDPISGHVSLYWYRQALGQGPEFLTYFNYEAQQDKSGLPNDRFSAERPEGSISTLTIQRTEQRDSAMYRCASSFTQGSPGGAYEQYFGPGTRLTVT.